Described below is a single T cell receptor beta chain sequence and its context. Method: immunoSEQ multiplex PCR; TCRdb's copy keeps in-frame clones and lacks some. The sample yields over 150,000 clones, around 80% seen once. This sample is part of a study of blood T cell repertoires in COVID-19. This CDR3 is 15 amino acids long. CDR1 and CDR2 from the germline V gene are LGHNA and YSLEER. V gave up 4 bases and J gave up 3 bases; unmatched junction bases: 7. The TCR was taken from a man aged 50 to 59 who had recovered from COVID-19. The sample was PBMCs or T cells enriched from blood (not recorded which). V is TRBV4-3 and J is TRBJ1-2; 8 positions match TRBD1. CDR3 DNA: TGCGCCAGCAGCCCGCGACAGGGGTCCGACTATGGCTACACCTTC. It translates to CASSPRQGSDYGYTF.